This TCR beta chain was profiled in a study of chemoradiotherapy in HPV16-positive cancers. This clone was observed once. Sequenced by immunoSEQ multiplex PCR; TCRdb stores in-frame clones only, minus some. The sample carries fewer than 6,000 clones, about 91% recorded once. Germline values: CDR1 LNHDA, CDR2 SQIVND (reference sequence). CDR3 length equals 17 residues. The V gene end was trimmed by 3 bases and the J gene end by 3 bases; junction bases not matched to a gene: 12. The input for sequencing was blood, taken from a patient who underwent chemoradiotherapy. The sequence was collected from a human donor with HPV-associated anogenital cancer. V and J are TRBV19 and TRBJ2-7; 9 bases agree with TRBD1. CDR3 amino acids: CASSMGAIQGAYYEQYF. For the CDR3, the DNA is TGTGCCAGTAGTATGGGGGCTATACAGGGGGCATACTACGAGCAGTACTTC. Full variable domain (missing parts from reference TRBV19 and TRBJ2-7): DGGITQSPKYLFRKEGQNVTLSCEQNLNHDAMYWYRQDPGQGLRLIYYSQIVNDFQKGDIAEGYSVSREKKESFPLTVTSAQKNPTAFYLCASSMGAIQGAYYEQYFGPGTRLTVT.